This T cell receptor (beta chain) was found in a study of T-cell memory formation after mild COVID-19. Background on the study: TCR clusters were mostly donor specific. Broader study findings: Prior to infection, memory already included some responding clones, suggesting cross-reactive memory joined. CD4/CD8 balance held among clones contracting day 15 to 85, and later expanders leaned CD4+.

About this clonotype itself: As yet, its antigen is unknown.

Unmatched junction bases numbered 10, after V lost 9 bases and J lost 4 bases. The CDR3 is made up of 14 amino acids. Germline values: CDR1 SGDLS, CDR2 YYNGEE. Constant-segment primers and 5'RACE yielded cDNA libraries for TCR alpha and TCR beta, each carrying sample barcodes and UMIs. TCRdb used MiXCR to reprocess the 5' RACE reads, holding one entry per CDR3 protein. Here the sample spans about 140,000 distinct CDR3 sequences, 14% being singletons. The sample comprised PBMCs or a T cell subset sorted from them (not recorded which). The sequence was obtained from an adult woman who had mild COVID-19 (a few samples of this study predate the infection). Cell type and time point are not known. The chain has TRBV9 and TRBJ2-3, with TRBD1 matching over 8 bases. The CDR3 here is CATDRTGRSDTQYF. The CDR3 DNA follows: TGTGCCACCGACCGGACAGGGAGGTCAGATACGCAGTATTTT.